This T cell receptor (beta chain) was found in a study of cytomegalovirus exposure and HLA in healthy donors. A word on this clone: What it binds is not known.

The CDR3 runs to 17 residues. Germline loops: CDR1 MDHEN, CDR2 SYDVKM. V lost 6 bases, J lost 0 bases, and 17 bases lay in between. The study's findings and limits: The study labeled 150 to 200 TCR beta chains cytomegalovirus-associated. Testing in vitro showed a few CMV-associated chains specific for CMV antigens.

Vbeta (60) and Jbeta (13) primers were used in the PCR. TCRdb's copy holds only in-frame clones and misses some; the assay was immunoSEQ multiplex PCR. This table has nearly 200,000 clones, around 79% appearing once. This TCR came from a male donor in good health and CMV-seropositive. V and J are TRBV28 and TRBJ1-4, with D tentatively TRBD1 (5 bases). The sample comprised PBMCs. The CDR3 region is CASSSGAGFPTNEKLFF. The CDR3, as DNA: TGTGCCAGCAGCTCGGGAGCAGGGTTCCCAACTAATGAAAAACTGTTTTTT.